The 7 T cell receptor beta chains below were found in one sample sequenced in a study of blood T cell repertoires in COVID-19. Sequencing used immunoSEQ multiplex PCR; TCRdb keeps in-frame clones, though not all of them. The data hold over 200,000 clones, with 88% observed a single time. Sequencing was performed on PBMCs or T cells enriched from blood (not recorded which). The receptors derive from a woman aged 40 to 55 with acute COVID-19.

V is TRBV6-2 or TRBV6-3 and J is TRBJ2-3, with D uncertain. Per the germline V gene, CDR1 is MNHEY and CDR2 is SVGEGT. The germline V and J ends were trimmed by 5 bases and 5 bases, with 5 bases remaining between them. This CDR3 comprises 11 residues. DNA for the CDR3: TGTGCCAGCAGTGCGTTAGATACGCAGTATTTT. Residues: CASSALDTQYF.

This chain links TRBV29-1 with TRBJ2-3; a possible D gene is TRBD2 (5 bases). The CDR3 runs to 15 residues. Germline V gene sequence: CDR1 SQVTM, CDR2 ANQGSEA. Trimming removed 0 bases from V and 0 bases from J, with 10 bases in between. The CDR3 nucleotides read TGCAGCGTTGAAGATGGAAGGACTAGCACAGATACGCAGTATTTT. Translating gives CSVEDGRTSTDTQYF.

In its sample, this clone was seen a few times. The CDR3 loop is CAWRVEQVNTGELFF. The CDR3 DNA reads TGTGCCTGGAGGGTAGAGCAGGTTAACACCGGGGAGCTGTTTTTT. The rearrangement uses TRBV30 and TRBJ2-2; D is uncertain. Trimming cost V 3 bases and J 2 bases, with 13 bases left between them. The germline gives CDR1 GTSNPN, CDR2 SVGIG (reference sequence). The CDR3 runs to 15 residues.

J is TRBJ1-6 and V is TRBV11-2, with unresolved D. The CDR3 sequence is 16 residues long. From germline, CDR1 is SGHAT and CDR2 FQNNGV. Trimming took off 1 base at V and 0 bases at J, with 7 bases between the two ends. The CDR3 region is CASSLGGSSYNSPLHF. CDR3 DNA: TGTGCCAGCAGCTTAGGCGGCAGCTCCTATAATTCACCCCTCCACTTT.

This chain connects TRBV24-1 to TRBJ1-4; D unclear. This CDR3 spans 17 amino acids. Per the germline V gene, CDR1 is KGHDR and CDR2 is SFDVKD. V gave up 4 bases and J gave up 8 bases, with 22 bases separating them. CDR3 DNA: TGTGCCACCAGTGAGGTCAAGTCAAAGGGCGGAGGCGAAAAACTGTTTTTT. This gives the protein CATSEVKSKGGGEKLFF.

The chain joins TRBV5-1 to TRBJ1-6; the match to TRBD1 covers 11 bases. V lost 3 bases and J lost 7; bases outside the gene matches: 3. CDR3 size: 15 residues. CDR1 and CDR2 (germline): SGHRS, YFSETQ. CDR3 protein: CASSSRTGGNSPLHF. CDR3 coding DNA: TGCGCCAGCAGCTCACGGACAGGGGGCAATTCACCCCTCCACTTT.

In this sample, this clone turned up a few times. The chain carries TRBV5-6 and TRBJ2-5; 7 nucleotides match TRBD2. V was pared by 2 bases and J by 0 bases, with 7 bases of the junction left unmatched. There are 16 residues in the CDR3. CDR1 is SGHDT and CDR2 is YYEEEE in the germline V gene. As DNA, the CDR3 is TGTGCCAGCAGCTTAATGACTAGCTCGTACCAAGAGACCCAGTACTTC. This codes for CASSLMTSSYQETQYF.